This TCR beta chain derives from a study of blood T cell repertoires in COVID-19. Authors' analysis steps: Counts of nucleated cells, estimated from reference gene primer amplification, were obtained. Repertoires were generated with immunoSEQ multiplex PCR, while TCRdb's copy carries only in-frame clones and drops some. V, J and clone size are taken as reported in that table, and D and trimming were inferred from the DNA itself. The table has roughly 200,000 clones, about 88% seen once. Across 20 to 25 US areas, participants ranged in age from roughly 18 to 95 years. Which cohort a participant joined came from the clinical history participants gave. CDR3 length: 13 residues. The V gene lost 7 bases and the J gene lost 1 base, with 10 bases spanning the gap. CDR1 MNHEY and CDR2 SVGAGI come from the germline V gene.

The source material was PBMCs or T cells enriched from blood (not recorded which). The clonotype was recovered from a woman in her twenties or thirties who had been exposed to COVID-19. This chain joins TRBV6-5 and TRBJ1-1, with no clear D. As DNA, the CDR3 is TGTGCCAGCATTTCCCAGAAGAACACTGAAGCTTTCTTT. Its protein product is CASISQKNTEAFF.